These 28 T cell receptor beta chains came from one sample sequenced in a study of T cell repertoires in cytomegalovirus infection. The antigens these receptors bind are not known. TCRdb re-called the reads through MiXCR, storing one row per CDR3 protein. The table lists 150,000 to 200,000 distinct CDR3 sequences, about 20% of them singletons. The sample consisted of CD8+ T cells from cultured PBMCs, taken from culture after CMV antigen stimulation. These receptor sequences come from a human donor in good health (CMV status not recorded). Some clones in this sample may be carry-over from other donors' samples.

This clonotype is judged large (0.1 to 1%). J is TRBJ2-1 and V is TRBV7-9; D gene ambiguous. Germline V gives CDR1 SEHNR, CDR2 FQNEAQ (reference sequence). V was clipped by 2 bases and J by 10 bases, with 9 bases between them. This CDR3 is built from 12 residues. In DNA form, the CDR3 reads TGTGCCAGCAGCTTAAACAGTTTCGAGCAGTTCTTC. It codes for CASSLNSFEQFF.

The count of this clonotype is one. The chain recombines TRBV12-3 or TRBV12-4 with TRBJ2-3; D gene ambiguous. V was clipped by 3 bases and J by 2 bases, with 6 bases between them. This CDR3 region has 13 residues. CDR3 coding DNA: TGTGCCAGCAGTTTGTTATTCACAGATACGCAGTATTTT. Translating gives CASSLLFTDTQYF.

The chain uses TRBV7-3 and TRBJ2-5; the match to TRBD2 covers 8 bases. The V gene's germline CDR1 is SGHTA and CDR2 FQGTGA. The CDR3 contains 14 residues. Germline trimming cut 5 bases from V and 5 bases from J; bases unmatched to any gene: 7. CDR3 nucleotides: TGTGCCAGCAGCCGTTCTGAGCGGGGGGAGACCCAGTACTTC. Its protein product is CASSRSERGETQYF.

The chain couples TRBV20-1 to TRBJ1-2; D is possibly TRBD1 (6 bases). Germline CDR1 DFQATT, CDR2 SNEGSKA (reference sequence). This CDR3 has 14 amino acids. V was shortened by 1 base and J by 10 bases, with 19 bases between the two germline ends. The chain's CDR3 is CSARVGQFLPYYTF. The CDR3 DNA follows: TGCAGTGCTAGAGTTGGACAGTTCCTTCCTTACTACACCTTC.

The chain couples TRBV13 to TRBJ2-1; no firm D call. The CDR3 is 16 residues long. Trimming took 5 bases from V and 3 from J, leaving 17 bases between them. Germline loops: CDR1 PRHDT, CDR2 FYEKMQ (reference sequence). The CDR3 bases are TGTGCCAGCAGCCGTGGCCGGACGGCCCTCTACAATGAGCAGTTCTTC. Its translation is CASSRGRTALYNEQFF.

The chain has TRBV28 and TRBJ2-2; D could derive from TRBD1 or TRBD2 (5 bases each). This CDR3 comprises 13 residues. Germline V lookup: CDR1 MDHEN, CDR2 SYDVKM. Trimming cost V 3 bases and J 11 bases, with 13 bases left between them. As DNA, the CDR3 is TGTGCCAGCAGTTTTTGGGACCCGAGTGAGCTGTTTTTT. It translates to CASSFWDPSELFF.

The rearrangement links TRBV7-9 to TRBJ1-3; no clear D. This CDR3 spans 16 amino acids. Germline CDR1 SEHNR, CDR2 FQNEAQ (reference sequence). The V and J ends lost 5 bases and 0 bases respectively, with 14 bases between them. CDR3 sequence: CASSPLQPSSGNTIYF. The CDR3 DNA reads TGTGCCAGCAGCCCCCTCCAACCTAGCTCTGGAAACACCATATATTTT.

There are many counts of this clonotype. The rearrangement joins TRBV4-3 to TRBJ1-6; no reliable D call. V was clipped by 0 bases and J by 6 bases, with 12 bases between them. The V gene's germline CDR1 is LGHNA and CDR2 YSLEER. This CDR3 contains 16 residues. CDR3 sequence reads: CASSQEDSVSNSPLHF. The CDR3 region has the DNA TGCGCCAGCAGCCAAGAGGATTCGGTTTCTAATTCACCCCTCCACTTT.

V usage is TRBV13 and J usage is TRBJ1-1, with 7 bases fitting TRBD1. CDR1 is PRHDT, CDR2 FYEKMQ, per germline (reference sequence). The CDR3 has 15 amino acids. V lost 5 bases to trimming and J lost 5 bases; unmatched junction nucleotides: 11. The CDR3 DNA is TGTGCCAGCAGCCAGACCGGGACAGATGAAACTGAAGCTTTCTTT. This sequence encodes CASSQTGTDETEAFF.

This clonotype was seen a handful of times. V gene TRBV6-1 combines with J gene TRBJ2-2, with 8 bases aligning to TRBD1. CDR3 length: 15 amino acids. The V segment lost 1 base and the J segment 6 bases; nucleotides outside the gene matches: 4. Germline V gene sequence: CDR1 MNHNS, CDR2 SASEGT. The CDR3 here is CASSEVRTGSGELFF. In nucleotides, the CDR3 is TGTGCCAGCAGTGAAGTTCGGACAGGGTCCGGGGAGCTGTTTTTT.

This clonotype was found a few times. The chain employs TRBV6-2 or TRBV6-3 and TRBJ2-3, with a possible D match to TRBD1 (6 bases). V was shortened by 0 bases and J by 4 bases, with 17 bases between the two germline ends. Germline V lookup: CDR1 MNHEY, CDR2 SVGEGT. The CDR3 has 17 residues. For the CDR3, the DNA is TGTGCCAGCAGTTACTCGAAGGACAGAGTTGGGGCAGATACGCAGTATTTT. Translation: CASSYSKDRVGADTQYF.

This clonotype was detected a few times. The chain carries TRBV10-2 and TRBJ2-7; TRBD1 matches 7 bases. The junction had 6 bases not matched to a gene; V was cut back by 4 bases and J by 0 bases. This CDR3 is built from 15 residues. Germline CDR1 and CDR2: WSHSY and SAAADI. The CDR3 sequence is CASSAAGTASYEQYF. CDR3 nucleotides: TGCGCCAGCAGTGCCGCCGGGACAGCCTCCTACGAGCAGTACTTC.

V usage is TRBV6-5 and J usage is TRBJ2-7; perhaps TRBD1 as D (6 bases). Trimming removed 8 bases from V and 0 bases from J, with 17 bases in between. Per the germline V gene, CDR1 is MNHEY and CDR2 is SVGAGI. The CDR3 covers 15 residues. The DNA for the CDR3 is TGTGCCAGCGTTAACCGTCAGGGGAGCTCCTACGAGCAGTACTTC. Its protein is CASVNRQGSSYEQYF.

The chain employs TRBV7-8 and TRBJ2-1; TRBD1 might be the D (6 bases). Trimming took 0 bases from V and 1 from J, leaving 10 bases between them. Germline V gives CDR1 SGHVS, CDR2 FQNEAQ. CDR3 length equals 16 residues. CDR3 region: CASSLATGFSYNEQFF. CDR3 in DNA: TGTGCCAGCAGCTTAGCTACAGGGTTTTCCTACAATGAGCAGTTCTTC.

This clonotype was detected a few times. The V gene is TRBV12-3 or TRBV12-4, the J gene TRBJ1-5, with D unclear. The CDR3 loop spans 18 amino acids. V was pared by 3 bases and J by 5 bases, with 23 bases between. This CDR3 is CASSLVGLEGAPHQPQHF. The CDR3 DNA is TGTGCCAGCAGTTTGGTGGGTCTAGAGGGAGCGCCCCATCAGCCCCAGCATTTT.

At least ten counts were recorded for this clonotype. This chain links TRBV7-9 with TRBJ2-7; TRBD1 agrees at 7 bases. The CDR3 length is 15 residues. CDR1 and CDR2 from the germline V gene are SEHNR and FQNEAQ (reference sequence). With 2 bases clipped from V and 4 bases from J, the junction kept 8 bases outside the gene matches. This CDR3 is CASSLSTGETYEQYF. The CDR3 DNA sequence: TGTGCCAGCAGCTTAAGTACAGGGGAAACATACGAGCAGTACTTC.

The chain recombines TRBV7-6 with TRBJ1-1; weak D call: TRBD1 (5 bases). Trimming cost V 4 bases and J 1 base, with 16 bases left between them. CDR1 and CDR2 from the germline V gene are SGHVS and FNYEAQ. CDR3 length equals 16 residues. The CDR3 DNA follows: TGTGCCAGCAGCTCCAAAGCGACCGGGACGAACACTGAAGCTTTCTTT. It translates to CASSSKATGTNTEAFF.

This clonotype was observed a few times. The chain recombines TRBV7-8 with TRBJ2-1; the match to TRBD2 covers 9 bases. V dropped 1 base and J dropped 6; count of bases not matched to a gene: 4. The CDR3 has 15 amino acids. Germline V gives CDR1 SGHVS, CDR2 FQNEAQ. The CDR3 DNA reads TGTGCCAGCAGCTTAGTAGCGGGGGCGCTCAATGAGCAGTTCTTC. Its protein product is CASSLVAGALNEQFF.

This clonotype was seen a few times. A junction end diverges from the germline sequence, so it may reflect a read error. The chain employs TRBV4-3 and TRBJ1-4; maybe TRBD1 (6 bases). CDR1 and CDR2 from the germline V gene are LGHNA and YSLEER. The CDR3 covers 11 residues. This CDR3 is CASSNLRGVAF. Here the CDR3 DNA reads TGCGCCAGCAGCAACCTTAGGGGGGTTGCTTTT.

A few counts support this clonotype. This chain uses TRBV7-2 with TRBJ2-2; 11 nucleotides align to TRBD2. The CDR3 sequence is 20 residues long. The ends lost 0 bases at V and 0 bases at J; junction bases unmatched: 9. Germline V lookup: CDR1 SGHTA, CDR2 FQGNSA. The CDR3 region has the DNA TGTGCCAGCAGCTTAGCGTTTACTAGCGGGGGCCAGGCGAACACCGGGGAGCTGTTTTTT. Encoded protein: CASSLAFTSGGQANTGELFF.

The CDR3 nucleotides are TGTGCCAGCAGTCCCGGGACAGGGGGTTCAGATACGCAGTATTTT. The encoded protein is CASSPGTGGSDTQYF. The chain carries TRBV27 and TRBJ2-3, with TRBD1 identical over 11 bases. With 5 bases clipped from V and 4 bases from J, the junction kept 5 bases outside the gene matches. In germline, CDR1 is MNHEY, CDR2 SMNVEV (reference sequence). There are 15 residues in the CDR3.

V gene TRBV6-1 combines with J gene TRBJ1-5; TRBD1 matches 8 bases. The V gene end was trimmed by 2 bases and the J gene end by 5 bases; junction bases not matched to a gene: 8. The germline V gene has CDR1 MNHNS and CDR2 SASEGT. The CDR3 extends over 16 amino acids. The CDR3 DNA reads TGTGCCAGCAGTGAAAGAAGACAGGGGCGGTATCAGCCCCAGCATTTT. Translation gives CASSERRQGRYQPQHF.

V is TRBV27 and J is TRBJ1-2; 9 positions agree with TRBD1. The CDR3 loop spans 15 amino acids. Trimming took 5 bases from V and 8 from J; bases not matched to a gene: 12. The V gene's germline CDR1 is MNHEY and CDR2 SMNVEV (reference sequence). The CDR3 reads CASSAGQGRYRGYTF. CDR3 DNA sequence: TGTGCCAGCAGTGCGGGACAGGGCCGTTATAGAGGCTACACCTTC.

The chain links TRBV12-3 or TRBV12-4 to TRBJ2-5, with D hard to call. The CDR3 is 12 residues long. Trimming shortened V by 3 bases and J by 5 bases, and 7 bases separated the two germline ends. The CDR3 loop reads CASSFLWETQYF. CDR3 in DNA: TGTGCCAGCAGTTTCTTATGGGAGACCCAGTACTTC.

The chain carries TRBV5-1 and TRBJ2-1; D gene ambiguous. CDR3 size: 16 residues. CDR1 is SGHRS, CDR2 YFSETQ, per germline. Trimming removed 4 bases from V and 0 bases from J, with 14 bases in between. The CDR3 region has the DNA TGCGCCAGCAGCCCGTCTTTCGTCAGCTCCTACAATGAGCAGTTCTTC. This translates into CASSPSFVSSYNEQFF.

This clonotype turned up a few times. CDR3 nucleotide sequence: TGTGCCAGCAGTAACCCGGGACAGGGGGCCAATGAGCAGTTCTTC. Translation gives CASSNPGQGANEQFF. V usage is TRBV6-5 and J usage is TRBJ2-1; TRBD1 agrees at 12 bases. The V gene's germline CDR1 is MNHEY and CDR2 SVGAGI. Trimming cost V 5 bases and J 6 bases; bases outside gene matches: 5. The CDR3 sequence is 15 residues long.

The chain employs TRBV11-2 and TRBJ2-7; TRBD2 matches 7 bases. The trim removed 8 bases at V and 3 bases at J, leaving 4 bases unmatched. The CDR3 covers 12 residues. Germline V gene sequence: CDR1 SGHAT, CDR2 FQNNGV. The CDR3 loop reads CASGTSDYEQYF. CDR3 in DNA: TGTGCCAGCGGTACTAGCGACTACGAGCAGTACTTC.

This rearrangement joins TRBV12-3 or TRBV12-4 to TRBJ2-5; 9 nucleotides align to TRBD2. This CDR3 is built from 15 residues. The V gene end was trimmed by 1 base and the J gene end by 5 bases; junction bases not matched to a gene: 5. CDR3 sequence reads: CASSLGGGAAETQYF. As DNA, the CDR3 is TGTGCCAGCAGTTTAGGCGGGGGGGCCGCGGAGACCCAGTACTTC.